Only a few counts were recorded for the clone carrying this T cell receptor beta chain. As yet, its antigen is unknown. The sample originates from a study of T cells in Graves' hyperthyroidism and ophthalmopathy. Findings of the study overall: Blood also carried most thyroid clonotypes expanded above 0.001.

Per germline, CDR1 SGHRS and CDR2 YFSETQ. CDR3 length: 17 amino acids. V gave up 2 bases and J gave up 8 bases; unmatched junction bases: 9. Diagnoses were made from clinical symptoms, serum measures (thyroxine and TRAb), thyroid ultrasound and orbital computed tomography. The authors took PBMCs from 10 ml fresh peripheral blood. The TCR beta CDR3 regions underwent amplification using RNA transcripts as the source. Carried out on the TCR CDR3, a first-round RT-PCR used the HTBI primer set. From the multiplex PCR reads, TCRdb called clonotypes with MiXCR, one entry per CDR3 protein. The table has about 500,000 distinct CDR3 sequences, 16% seen once.

This sequence was found in a woman aged 25-40 years with Graves' ophthalmopathy. The sample was blood. The chain carries TRBV5-1 and TRBJ2-1; TRBD2 matches at 14 bases. As DNA, the CDR3 is TGCGCCAGCAGCTTAGGGACTAGCGGGAGTGGTTTCGATGAGCAGTTCTTC. Its protein is CASSLGTSGSGFDEQFF.